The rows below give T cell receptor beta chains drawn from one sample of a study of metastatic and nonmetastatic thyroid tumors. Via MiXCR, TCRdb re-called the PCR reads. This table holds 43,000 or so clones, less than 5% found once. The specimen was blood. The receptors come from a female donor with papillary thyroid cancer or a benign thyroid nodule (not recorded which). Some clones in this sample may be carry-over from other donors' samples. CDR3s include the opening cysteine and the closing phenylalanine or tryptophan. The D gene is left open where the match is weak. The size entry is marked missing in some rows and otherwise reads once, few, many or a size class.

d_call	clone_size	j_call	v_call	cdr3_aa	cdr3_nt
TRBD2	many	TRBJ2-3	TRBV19	CASIGTSGSITDTQYF	TGTGCCAGTATAGGGACTAGCGGGAGTATTACAGATACGCAGTATTTT
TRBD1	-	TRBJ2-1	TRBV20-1	CTARYRGSNEQFF	TGCACTGCTAGATACAGGGGCTCAAATGAGCAGTTCTTC
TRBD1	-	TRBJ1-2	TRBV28	CASSLWQGAGGYTF	TGTGCCAGCAGTTTATGGCAGGGGGCAGGTGGCTACACCTTC
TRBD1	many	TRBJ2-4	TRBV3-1	CASSEWGTGADIQYF	TGTGCCAGCAGCGAATGGGGGACAGGGGCCGACATTCAGTACTTC
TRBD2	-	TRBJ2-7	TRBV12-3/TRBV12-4	CASSRGVFEQYF	TGTGCCAGCAGCCGGGGGGTATTCGAGCAGTACTTC
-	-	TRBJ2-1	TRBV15	CATSIDLAGNEQFF	TGTGCCACCAGCATAGATCTGGCAGGTAATGAGCAGTTCTTC
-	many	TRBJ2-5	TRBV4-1	CASNQVGGGETQYF	TGCGCCAGCAACCAAGTTGGAGGAGGGGAGACCCAGTACTTC
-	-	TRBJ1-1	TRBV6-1	CASTHGAASTEAFF	TGTGCCAGCACCCATGGGGCGGCGTCCACTGAAGCTTTCTTT
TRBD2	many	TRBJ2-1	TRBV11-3	CASSLGGLGNHEQFF	TGTGCCAGCAGCTTAGGAGGACTAGGTAACCATGAGCAGTTCTTC
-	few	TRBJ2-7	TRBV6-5	CASSYSMVSGYEQYF	TGTGCCAGCAGTTACTCGATGGTCAGCGGCTACGAGCAGTACTTC
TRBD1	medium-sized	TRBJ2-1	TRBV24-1	CATSPGGLDYNEQFF	TGTGCCACCAGTCCAGGGGGCTTGGACTACAATGAGCAGTTCTTC
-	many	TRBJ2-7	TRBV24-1	CASWESQVEQYF	TGTGCCTCCTGGGAGAGCCAGGTCGAGCAGTACTTC
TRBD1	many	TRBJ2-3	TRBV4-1	CASSQGRGTGRRGDTQYF	TGCGCCAGCAGCCAAGGGAGGGGGACAGGGAGGAGGGGAGATACGCAGTATTTT
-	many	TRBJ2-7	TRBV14	CASSQARLGEQYF	TGTGCCAGCAGCCAAGCTCGTCTGGGCGAGCAGTACTTC
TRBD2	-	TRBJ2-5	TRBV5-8	CAISSDTSGRPSETQYF	TGTGCCATCAGCTCGGACACTAGCGGGCGCCCATCGGAGACCCAGTACTTC
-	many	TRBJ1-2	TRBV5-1	CASSQEGYGYTF	TGCGCCAGCAGCCAAGAGGGTTATGGCTACACCTTC
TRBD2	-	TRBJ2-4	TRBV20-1	CSASVKREGRAKNIQYF	TGCAGTGCTAGTGTCAAGCGGGAGGGCCGGGCCAAAAACATTCAGTACTTC
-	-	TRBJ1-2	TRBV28	CASRGGAIGYTF	TGTGCCAGCAGGGGGGGGGCTATAGGCTACACCTTC
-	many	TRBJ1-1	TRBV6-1	CASSESGRVNTEAFF	TGTGCCAGCAGTGAATCCGGCAGGGTGAACACTGAAGCTTTCTTT
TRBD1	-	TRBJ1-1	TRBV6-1	CASSQMDRVITEAFF	TGTGCCAGCAGTCAAATGGACAGGGTGATCACTGAAGCTTTCTTT
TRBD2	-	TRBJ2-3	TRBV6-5	CASSYSGTSGRALGDTQYF	TGTGCCAGCAGTTACTCTGGGACTAGCGGGAGGGCCCTCGGAGATACGCAGTATTTT
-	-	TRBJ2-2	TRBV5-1	CASSLRGGDTGELFF	TGCGCCAGCAGCTTGCGGGGCGGGGACACCGGGGAGCTGTTTTTT
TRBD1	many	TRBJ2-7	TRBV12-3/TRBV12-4	CASSQTTGGSYEQYF	TGTGCCAGCAGCCAAACTACAGGGGGTTCCTACGAGCAGTACTTC
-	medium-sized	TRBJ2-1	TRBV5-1	CASRSGESSYNEQFF	TGCGCCAGCAGGTCAGGAGAAAGCTCCTACAATGAGCAGTTCTTC
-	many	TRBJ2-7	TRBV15	CATSRAQYSREQYF	TGTGCCACCAGCAGAGCCCAGTATAGTCGGGAGCAGTACTTC
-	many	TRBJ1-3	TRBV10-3	CAISESRGQQPHSYF	TGTGCCATCAGTGAGTCGCGAGGGCAGCAGCCTCACTCATATTTT
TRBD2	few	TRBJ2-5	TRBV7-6	CASSSGLAGAVVFETQYF	TGTGCCAGCAGTTCCGGACTAGCGGGGGCAGTAGTTTTCGAGACCCAGTACTTC
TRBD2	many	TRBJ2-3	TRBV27	CASSSGLAPWRTDTQYF	TGTGCCAGCAGTTCGGGACTAGCCCCTTGGCGCACAGATACGCAGTATTTT
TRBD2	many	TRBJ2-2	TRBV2	CASSRTSGSVRGELFF	TGTGCCAGCAGTCGGACTAGCGGGAGCGTGAGGGGGGAGCTGTTTTTT
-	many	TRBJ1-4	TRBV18	CASSLIPDKTNEKLFF	TGTGCCAGCTCACTCATCCCGGACAAAACTAATGAAAAACTGTTTTTT
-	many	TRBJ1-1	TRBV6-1	CASRSTGTVNTEAFF	TGTGCCAGCAGATCAACCGGGACTGTAAACACTGAAGCTTTCTTT
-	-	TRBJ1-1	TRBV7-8	CASSLGPKRTEAFF	TGTGCCAGCAGCTTAGGACCGAAACGCACTGAAGCTTTCTTT
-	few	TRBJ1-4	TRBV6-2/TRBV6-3	CASSKGWEKLFF	TGTGCCAGCAGCAAAGGGTGGGAAAAACTGTTTTTT
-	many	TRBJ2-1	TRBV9	CASSVVGESEQFF	TGTGCCAGCAGCGTAGTGGGGGAGTCTGAGCAGTTCTTC
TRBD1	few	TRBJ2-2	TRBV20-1	CSARDVRTGGGTGELFF	TGCAGTGCTAGAGATGTAAGGACAGGGGGAGGCACCGGGGAGCTGTTTTTT
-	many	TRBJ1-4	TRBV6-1	CASSFDRSGEKLFF	TGTGCCAGCAGCTTCGACAGGTCGGGAGAAAAACTGTTTTTT
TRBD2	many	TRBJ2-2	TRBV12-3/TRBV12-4	CASSTLAYPTGELFF	TGTGCCAGCAGTACACTAGCGTATCCCACCGGGGAGCTGTTTTTT